The rows below give T cell receptor beta chains drawn from one sample of a study of cytomegalovirus exposure and HLA in healthy donors. Some clones are missing from TCRdb's copy, which holds only in-frame ones; the method was immunoSEQ multiplex PCR. Here the sample spans roughly 100,000 clones, roughly 74% being singletons. The sequenced material came from PBMCs. These TCRs come from a man in his forties in good health and CMV-seronegative. Both conserved end residues are part of each CDR3. A D gene is named only where the DNA matches it firmly. Rows may omit the clone size; those that give it use once, few, many or a size class.

v_gene: TRBV6-5
len: 15
abundance: .
j_gene: TRBJ2-7
d_gene: TRBD2
CDR3aa: CASTTSGGAANEQYF
CDR3nt: TGTGCCAGCACCACTAGCGGGGGGGCGGCGAACGAGCAGTACTTC

v_gene: TRBV5-1
len: 14
abundance: .
j_gene: TRBJ1-1
d_gene: TRBD1
CDR3aa: CASSWTGANTEAFF
CDR3nt: TGCGCCAGCAGCTGGACAGGAGCGAACACTGAAGCTTTCTTT

v_gene: TRBV2
len: 15
abundance: few
j_gene: TRBJ1-2
d_gene: .
CDR3aa: CASSEGGGAGYGYTF
CDR3nt: TGTGCCAGCAGTGAAGGTGGGGGGGCCGGATATGGCTACACCTTC

v_gene: TRBV21-1
len: 18
abundance: few
j_gene: TRBJ2-7
d_gene: .
CDR3aa: CASSKSAQTMGRSYEQYF
CDR3nt: TGTGCCAGCAGCAAATCGGCGCAAACCATGGGCCGCTCCTACGAGCAGTACTTC

v_gene: TRBV4-2
len: 15
abundance: .
j_gene: TRBJ2-1
d_gene: .
CDR3aa: CASSQERTRGNEQFF
CDR3nt: TGTGCCAGCAGCCAAGAGCGGACTCGGGGCAATGAGCAGTTCTTC

v_gene: TRBV15
len: 15
abundance: .
j_gene: TRBJ1-1
d_gene: TRBD1
CDR3aa: CATSREQGLNTEAFF
CDR3nt: TGTGCCACCAGCAGAGAACAGGGGTTGAACACTGAAGCTTTCTTT

v_gene: TRBV6-1
len: 16
abundance: .
j_gene: TRBJ2-1
d_gene: .
CDR3aa: CASSGNPESSYNEQFF
CDR3nt: TGTGCCAGCAGTGGCAACCCAGAAAGCTCCTACAATGAGCAGTTCTTC

v_gene: TRBV11-2
len: 15
abundance: few
j_gene: TRBJ1-2
d_gene: .
CDR3aa: CASSLDWGVGYGYTF
CDR3nt: TGTGCCAGCAGCTTAGACTGGGGGGTTGGCTATGGCTACACCTTC

v_gene: TRBV13
len: 15
abundance: .
j_gene: TRBJ2-7
d_gene: TRBD1
CDR3aa: CASSLFGTVNYEQYF
CDR3nt: TGTGCCAGCAGCTTATTCGGGACAGTCAACTACGAGCAGTACTTC

v_gene: TRBV27
len: 21
abundance: .
j_gene: TRBJ2-3
d_gene: TRBD2
CDR3aa: CASSFLSRGLAGGPSTDTQYF
CDR3nt: TGTGCCAGCAGTTTCCTGTCTCGTGGACTAGCGGGGGGGCCAAGCACAGATACGCAGTATTTT

v_gene: TRBV7-3
len: 16
abundance: .
j_gene: TRBJ2-3
d_gene: TRBD2
CDR3aa: CASSSGLAGTADTQYF
CDR3nt: TGTGCCAGCAGCTCGGGACTAGCGGGGACCGCGGATACGCAGTATTTT

v_gene: TRBV7-9
len: 12
abundance: .
j_gene: TRBJ2-5
d_gene: .
CDR3aa: CASSLTQETQYF
CDR3nt: TGTGCCAGCAGCTTAACTCAAGAGACCCAGTACTTC

v_gene: TRBV5-4
len: 15
abundance: once
j_gene: TRBJ1-1
d_gene: TRBD1
CDR3aa: CASSLDMGQGNEAFF
CDR3nt: TGTGCCAGCAGCTTGGACATGGGACAGGGGAATGAAGCTTTCTTT

v_gene: TRBV4-2
len: 13
abundance: few
j_gene: TRBJ2-3
d_gene: .
CDR3aa: CASSQAHTDTQYF
CDR3nt: TGTGCCAGCAGCCAAGCCCATACAGATACGCAGTATTTT

v_gene: TRBV19
len: 17
abundance: .
j_gene: TRBJ1-2
d_gene: TRBD1
CDR3aa: CASRTGTEQGTRYGYTF
CDR3nt: TGTGCCAGTAGAACCGGGACCGAACAGGGGACTAGGTATGGCTACACCTTC

v_gene: TRBV5-1
len: 15
abundance: .
j_gene: TRBJ2-3
d_gene: TRBD2
CDR3aa: CASSFSGGSTDTQYF
CDR3nt: TGCGCCAGCAGCTTTAGCGGGGGGTCCACAGATACGCAGTATTTT

v_gene: TRBV10-1
len: 14
abundance: .
j_gene: TRBJ2-5
d_gene: .
CDR3aa: CASSEGASVRTQYF
CDR3nt: TGCGCCAGCAGTGAAGGAGCCTCCGTGAGGACCCAGTACTTC

v_gene: TRBV7-2
len: 19
abundance: .
j_gene: TRBJ1-2
d_gene: .
CDR3aa: CASSSQPLRIPGRNYGYTF
CDR3nt: TGTGCCAGCAGCTCCCAACCGCTACGAATCCCAGGGAGGAACTATGGCTACACCTTC

v_gene: TRBV6-5
len: 13
abundance: .
j_gene: TRBJ1-5
d_gene: TRBD1
CDR3aa: CASSQGVRQPQHF
CDR3nt: TGTGCCAGCAGCCAGGGGGTGAGACAGCCCCAGCATTTT

v_gene: TRBV6-6
len: 16
abundance: few
j_gene: TRBJ1-3
d_gene: .
CDR3aa: CASSRSRQISGNTIYF
CDR3nt: TGTGCCAGCAGCCGCTCCCGACAGATCTCTGGAAACACCATATATTTT

v_gene: TRBV5-5
len: 12
abundance: .
j_gene: TRBJ1-2
d_gene: .
CDR3aa: CASSLQGRGYTF
CDR3nt: TGTGCCAGCAGCTTGCAGGGGCGCGGCTACACCTTC

v_gene: TRBV6-4
len: 15
abundance: once
j_gene: TRBJ1-2
d_gene: TRBD1
CDR3aa: CASSVTGDLPYGYTF
CDR3nt: TGTGCCAGCAGTGTGACAGGGGATCTCCCCTATGGCTACACCTTC

v_gene: TRBV19
len: 17
abundance: few
j_gene: TRBJ1-5
d_gene: TRBD1
CDR3aa: CASSMAPQGGGNQPQHF
CDR3nt: TGTGCCAGTAGTATGGCACCACAGGGGGGAGGCAATCAGCCCCAGCATTTT

v_gene: TRBV6-5
len: 14
abundance: .
j_gene: TRBJ2-7
d_gene: TRBD1
CDR3aa: CASSGSDRPYEQYF
CDR3nt: TGTGCCAGCAGTGGCTCGGACAGGCCCTACGAGCAGTACTTC

v_gene: TRBV5-6
len: 13
abundance: .
j_gene: TRBJ1-6
d_gene: .
CDR3aa: CASQGSYNSPLHF
CDR3nt: TGTGCCAGCCAGGGGTCCTATAATTCACCCCTCCACTTT

v_gene: TRBV30
len: 15
abundance: .
j_gene: TRBJ1-1
d_gene: .
CDR3aa: CAWRGVASPNTEAFF
CDR3nt: TGTGCCTGGAGAGGGGTGGCTTCCCCGAACACTGAAGCTTTCTTT

v_gene: TRBV7-6
len: 13
abundance: .
j_gene: TRBJ2-1
d_gene: TRBD2
CDR3aa: CASRRTSGGPPFF
CDR3nt: TGTGCCAGCAGGCGTACTAGCGGGGGGCCCCCGTTCTTC

v_gene: TRBV14
len: 16
abundance: .
j_gene: TRBJ2-7
d_gene: TRBD2
CDR3aa: CASSQPGRGGRYEQYF
CDR3nt: TGTGCCAGCAGCCAACCTGGGCGGGGGGGCCGATACGAGCAGTACTTC

v_gene: TRBV5-1
len: 14
abundance: .
j_gene: TRBJ2-7
d_gene: .
CDR3aa: CASSLPTGSYEQYF
CDR3nt: TGCGCCAGCAGCCTCCCGACAGGCTCCTACGAGCAGTACTTC

v_gene: TRBV2
len: 14
abundance: .
j_gene: TRBJ2-7
d_gene: TRBD2
CDR3aa: CASGLAGGSYEQYF
CDR3nt: TGTGCCAGCGGGTTAGCGGGGGGATCCTACGAGCAGTACTTC

v_gene: TRBV18
len: 17
abundance: .
j_gene: TRBJ1-5
d_gene: TRBD1
CDR3aa: CASSPYTTGQGSQPQHF
CDR3nt: TGTGCCAGCTCACCCTATACAACAGGACAGGGTAGTCAGCCCCAGCATTTT

v_gene: TRBV11-2
len: 13
abundance: once
j_gene: TRBJ1-1
d_gene: .
CDR3aa: CASSLERGTEAFF
CDR3nt: TGTGCCAGCAGCTTAGAAAGGGGGACTGAAGCTTTCTTT

v_gene: TRBV25-1
len: 13
abundance: .
j_gene: TRBJ2-7
d_gene: TRBD1
CDR3aa: CATGTAQTYEQYF
CDR3nt: TGTGCCACTGGGACAGCGCAGACCTACGAGCAGTACTTC

v_gene: TRBV19
len: 16
abundance: .
j_gene: TRBJ2-2
d_gene: TRBD1
CDR3aa: CASSPRTGGNTGELFF
CDR3nt: TGTGCCAGTAGTCCTCGGACAGGGGGAAACACCGGGGAGCTGTTTTTT

v_gene: TRBV6-1
len: 13
abundance: .
j_gene: TRBJ2-7
d_gene: .
CDR3aa: CATRFSGVDEQYF
CDR3nt: TGTGCCACCCGGTTTAGCGGCGTGGACGAGCAGTACTTC